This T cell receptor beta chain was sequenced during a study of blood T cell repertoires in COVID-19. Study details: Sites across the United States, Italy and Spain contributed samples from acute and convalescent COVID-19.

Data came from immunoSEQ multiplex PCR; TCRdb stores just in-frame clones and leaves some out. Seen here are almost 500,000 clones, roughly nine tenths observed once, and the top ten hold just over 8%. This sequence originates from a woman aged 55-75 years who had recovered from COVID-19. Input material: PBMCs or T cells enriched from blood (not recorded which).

CDR3 DNA sequence: TGTGCCAGCAGCCAAGATGTCGGGATACCTTTAGCGGGGGGCACAGATACGCAGTATTTT. It codes for CASSQDVGIPLAGGTDTQYF. The rearrangement links TRBV14 to TRBJ2-3; 9 bases agree with TRBD2. CDR3 size: 20 residues. Looked up from germline, CDR1 is SGHDN and CDR2 is FVKESK. Trimming at V came to 0 bases and at J to 1 base, leaving 14 bases not matched to a gene.